This TCR beta chain was sequenced for a study of blood T cell repertoires in COVID-19. Study-level background: There were acute and convalescent COVID-19 samples, and they came from the United States, Italy and Spain.

Produced via immunoSEQ multiplex PCR; TCRdb's table is partial and in-frame only. The table includes 50,000 to 60,000 clones, approximately 86% detected once. CDR3 length: 14 amino acids. Germline CDR1 MNHEY, CDR2 SMNVEV (reference sequence). V shed 1 base and J shed 5 bases, with 9 bases lying between them. This chain uses TRBV27 with TRBJ2-1; perhaps TRBD2 as D (6 bases). Sequenced sample: peripheral blood. The receptor comes from a man in his forties with COVID-19, enrolled during active disease. In DNA form, the CDR3 reads TGTGCCAGCAGTTTATTCGGGAGTAACAATGAGCAGTTCTTC. Translation: CASSLFGSNNEQFF.